These 18 T cell receptor beta chains share one sample of origin, sequenced in a study of blood T cell repertoires in COVID-19. Sequenced by immunoSEQ multiplex PCR; TCRdb stores in-frame clones only, minus some. The sample records 300,000 to 350,000 clones, roughly 90% being singletons. Material: PBMCs or T cells enriched from blood (not recorded which). Receptors were obtained from a woman aged 25-40 years who had been exposed to COVID-19.

The gene calls are TRBV11-3 and TRBJ1-1; no definite D call. The CDR3 is 15 residues long. Germline loops: CDR1 SGHNT, CDR2 YENEEA. The V end was cut by 5 bases, the J end by 1 base, with 14 bases between. The CDR3, as DNA: TGTGCCAGCAGCCTAGGACCGGGAGAGAACACTGAAGCTTTCTTT. Translating it yields CASSLGPGENTEAFF.

This clone was seen a handful of times. The rearrangement links TRBV19 to TRBJ1-2; TRBD1 agrees at 9 bases. With 3 bases clipped from V and 3 bases from J, the junction kept 8 bases outside the gene matches. The V gene's germline CDR1 is LNHDA and CDR2 SQIVND (reference sequence). The CDR3 contains 16 residues. The CDR3 loop reads CASSILGQGMDYGYTF. The CDR3 coding sequence is TGTGCCAGTAGTATCCTCGGACAGGGGATGGACTATGGCTACACCTTC.

The chain links TRBV27 to TRBJ2-1, with a tentative D call TRBD2 (5 bases). Trimming pared 6 bases from V and 2 bases from J, leaving 14 bases between. Looked up from germline, CDR1 is MNHEY and CDR2 is SMNVEV (reference sequence). The CDR3 length is 15 residues. The CDR3 loop is CASRFTGVAYNEQFF. The CDR3 region has the DNA TGTGCCAGCAGATTTACCGGGGTGGCCTACAATGAGCAGTTCTTC.

The V call is TRBV11-2, the J call TRBJ2-5, with TRBD1 matching 8 bases. Germline CDR1 reads SGHAT; CDR2 reads FQNNGV. This CDR3 has 15 amino acids. V lost 1 base, J lost 5 bases, and 6 bases stayed unmatched. The CDR3 DNA is TGTGCCAGCAGCTTAGTGGCAGGGGGCGTTGAGACCCAGTACTTC. Its protein is CASSLVAGGVETQYF.

Worth noting for this clone: Compared with germline, one end of the junction differs, possibly owing to a read error. This CDR3 reads CAGSSRVSEKLFF. The CDR3 region has the DNA TGTGCCGGCAGTTCGCGGGTATCGGAAAAACTGTTTTTT. The chain is built from TRBV28 and TRBJ1-4; D remains ambiguous. Germline CDR1 reads MDHEN; CDR2 reads SYDVKM. The CDR3 loop spans 13 amino acids.

The chain carries TRBV7-2 and TRBJ2-2, with D tentatively TRBD2 (6 bases). The length of the CDR3 is 15 residues. CDR1 is SGHTA, CDR2 FQGNSA, per germline. The V gene lost 5 bases and the J gene lost 5 bases, with 15 bases spanning the gap. The DNA of the CDR3 is TGTGCCAGCAGCCCCGCCGGGAGAGCGACCGGGGAGCTGTTTTTT. Protein sequence: CASSPAGRATGELFF.

V is TRBV28 and J is TRBJ1-5, with 7 positions matching TRBD1. The germline V gene has CDR1 MDHEN and CDR2 SYDVKM. V shed 8 bases, J shed 4 bases, and the junction held 8 bases outside the gene matches. CDR3 length equals 14 residues. The CDR3 protein is CASRSGDRNQPQHF. Written as DNA, the CDR3 is TGTGCCAGCCGTTCCGGGGACAGAAATCAGCCCCAGCATTTT.

This chain joins TRBV5-1 and TRBJ1-5; no clear D. The V gene lost 0 bases and the J gene lost 0 bases, with 16 bases spanning the gap. Germline assignment: CDR1 SGHRS and CDR2 YFSETQ. This CDR3 is built from 18 residues. The CDR3 DNA follows: TGCGCCAGCAGCTTGGGGGAGAAACGAGTGACTAGCAATCAGCCCCAGCATTTT. Translating gives CASSLGEKRVTSNQPQHF. Combining the CDR3 with reference TRBV5-1 and TRBJ1-5 gives the whole variable domain KAGVTQTPRYLIKTRGQQVTLSCSPISGHRSVSWYQQTPGQGLQFLFEYFSETQRNKGNFPGRFSGRQFSNSRSEMNVSTLELGDSALYLCASSLGEKRVTSNQPQHFGDGTRLSIL.

At least ten counts were recorded for this clone. The V call is TRBV10-3, the J call TRBJ2-3, with a possible D match to TRBD1 (6 bases). V lost 2 bases and J 2 bases, leaving 17 bases between the germline ends. Looked up from germline, CDR1 is ENHRY and CDR2 is SYGVKD. CDR3 length: 17 residues. The CDR3 nucleotides read TGTGCCATCAGTGAGCGAAAACAGGGTAAATCCACAGATACGCAGTATTTT. Amino acids: CAISERKQGKSTDTQYF.

The chain carries TRBV7-8 and TRBJ2-7, with 10 nucleotides matching TRBD1. Germline lookup yields CDR1 SGHVS and CDR2 FQNEAQ. The CDR3 is 15 amino acids. V lost 4 bases and J lost 2; bases outside the gene matches: 5. In DNA, the CDR3 is TGTGCCAGCAGCTCCGGGACAGGGGTCCCCTACGAGCAGTACTTC. This encodes CASSSGTGVPYEQYF.

This chain uses TRBV6-6 with TRBJ2-2; TRBD1 aligns across 12 bases. This CDR3 has 16 residues. V gave up 5 bases and J gave up 6 bases; unmatched junction bases: 7. From germline, CDR1 is MNHNY and CDR2 SVGAGI (reference sequence). The CDR3 sequence: CASSPPGQGASGELFF. The CDR3 DNA reads TGTGCCAGCAGTCCTCCGGGACAGGGGGCCTCCGGGGAGCTGTTTTTT.

The gene calls are TRBV29-1 and TRBJ2-3, with 8 positions matching TRBD2. This CDR3 contains 15 residues. In germline, CDR1 is SQVTM, CDR2 ANQGSEA. J was trimmed by 4 bases and V by 7 bases; bases with no gene match: 13. CDR3 DNA: TGCAGCGCCACCGGGGGGAGCGGGAGTCCAGATACGCAGTATTTT. Encoded protein: CSATGGSGSPDTQYF.

The genes are TRBV7-9 and TRBJ1-6, with 8 bases that match TRBD1. CDR1 SEHNR and CDR2 FQNEAQ come from the germline V gene (reference sequence). This CDR3 is built from 16 residues. The J segment lost 5 bases and the V segment lost 10 bases, leaving 13 bases of the junction unmatched. CDR3 sequence (DNA): TGTGCCACCAATGCTGCGGCAGGGGGCAATAATTCACCCCTCCACTTT. Its translation is CATNAAAGGNNSPLHF.

For the CDR3, the DNA is TGTGCCAGGCACGACAGGATGAACACTGAAGCTTTCTTT. As protein: CARHDRMNTEAFF. This chain uses TRBV2 with TRBJ1-1, with a weak D call TRBD1 (6 bases). Germline values: CDR1 SNHLY, CDR2 FYNNEI. The CDR3 runs 13 residues. The V gene lost 9 bases and the J gene lost 0 bases, with 11 bases spanning the gap.

The table lists this clone with a count of one. Other DNA sequences in this specimen translate into the identical CDR3. This rearrangement joins TRBV5-1 to TRBJ2-1; 11 nucleotides agree with TRBD2. This CDR3 has 16 amino acids. V trimming: 0 bases; J trimming: 4 bases; junction bases outside the gene matches: 3. Germline V gene data show CDR1 as SGHRS and CDR2 as YFSETQ. CDR3 sequence (DNA): TGCGCCAGCAGCTTGGCCGGGACTAGCGGTTACAATGAGCAGTTCTTC. Amino acid sequence: CASSLAGTSGYNEQFF.

V is TRBV29-1 and J is TRBJ1-3, with D hard to call. Trimming left V 4 bases short and J 2 bases short, with 12 bases between. Germline values: CDR1 SQVTM, CDR2 ANQGSEA. The CDR3 totals 14 residues. This chain's CDR3 is CSVAGSGTGNTIYF. CDR3 DNA: TGCAGCGTTGCCGGGAGTGGGACTGGAAACACCATATATTTT.

The genes are TRBV5-1 and TRBJ2-3, with TRBD2 as a possible D gene (5 bases). Trimming stripped 1 base from V and 0 bases from J, with 12 bases between. The CDR3 length is 16 residues. CDR1 and CDR2 from the germline V gene are SGHRS and YFSETQ. The CDR3 sequence: CASSLFERTSTDTQYF. Written as DNA, the CDR3 is TGCGCCAGCAGCTTGTTTGAGCGGACTAGCACAGATACGCAGTATTTT.

The chain couples TRBV3-1 (or the pseudogene TRBV3-2) to TRBJ2-3, with TRBD2 matching 12 bases. V dropped 1 base and J dropped 2; count of bases not matched to a gene: 19. The CDR3 consists of 22 residues. Germline CDR1 LGHDT, CDR2 YNNKEL (reference sequence). Here the CDR3 DNA reads TGTGCCAGCAGCCAAGGAAGGAGAACTAGCGGGAGGCCCCAGGGGCACACAGATACGCAGTATTTT. Its translation is CASSQGRRTSGRPQGHTDTQYF.